Listed here are 24 T cell receptor beta chains from one sample, sequenced in a study of blood T cell repertoires in COVID-19. The method was immunoSEQ multiplex PCR; TCRdb's version includes in-frame clones alone and lacks a portion of them. In the table there are around 110,000 clones, 60% to 80% of which are singletons. The sequenced material came from peripheral blood. The receptors were sampled from a human donor with acute or convalescent COVID-19. The donor label of this sample is uncertain.

This chain connects TRBV23-1 to TRBJ1-1; D ambiguous. TRBV23-1 is sorted into the ORF group, with uncertain function. V was pared by 0 bases and J by 0 bases, with 11 bases between. The CDR3 loop spans 16 amino acids. CDR3 in amino acids: CASSQSEGRMNTEAFF. The CDR3 nucleotides are TGCGCCAGCAGTCAATCCGAGGGCCGTATGAACACTGAAGCTTTCTTT.

V gene TRBV20-1 combines with J gene TRBJ2-3; D is uncertain. The CDR3 is 11 residues long. Germline V gives CDR1 DFQATT, CDR2 SNEGSKA (reference sequence). V was clipped by 3 bases and J by 3 bases, with 4 bases between them. The CDR3 bases are TGCAGTGCTAGCGCGACAGATACGCAGTATTTT. It yields the protein CSASATDTQYF.

This clone was seen more than once but under ten times. The V call is TRBV2, the J call TRBJ1-6, with 9 bases aligning to TRBD1. V was clipped by 6 bases and J by 9 bases; unmatched bases: 6. This CDR3 spans 14 amino acids. Germline V lookup: CDR1 SNHLY, CDR2 FYNNEI. The CDR3 reads CASSTQGAASPLHF. As DNA, the CDR3 is TGTGCCAGCAGCACACAGGGGGCCGCTTCACCCCTCCACTTT.

Details on this clone: Other DNA sequences within the sample encode an identical CDR3. The chain combines TRBV30 with TRBJ2-3; 9 bases fit TRBD1. Germline V lookup: CDR1 GTSNPN, CDR2 SVGIG (reference sequence). The CDR3 contains 14 residues. J gave up 4 bases and V 2 bases, and 4 bases lay outside the gene matches. The CDR3 DNA reads TGTGCCTGGAGTAGGGGACAGGGACCAGATACGCAGTATTTT. Translating it yields CAWSRGQGPDTQYF.

The genes are TRBV30 and TRBJ2-2; weak D call: TRBD1 (6 bases). This CDR3 contains 15 residues. Between the trimmed V and J ends, which lost 2 bases and 0 bases, there was a span of 10 bases. Germline V gene lookup returns CDR1 GTSNPN and CDR2 SVGIG (reference sequence). The CDR3 loop reads CAWSRTVSNTGELFF. The CDR3 DNA follows: TGTGCCTGGAGTAGGACAGTATCGAACACCGGGGAGCTGTTTTTT.

V gene TRBV6-5 combines with J gene TRBJ2-2, with 8 bases matching TRBD1. The CDR3 totals 14 residues. Trimming cost V 7 bases and J 7 bases; bases outside gene matches: 8. The germline gives CDR1 MNHEY, CDR2 SVGAGI. Here the CDR3 reads CASITGGSGGELFF. CDR3 in DNA: TGTGCCAGCATCACAGGGGGGTCAGGCGGGGAGCTGTTTTTT.

The chain is built from TRBV5-1 and TRBJ2-7; 8 positions agree with TRBD1. Germline V gene data show CDR1 as SGHRS and CDR2 as YFSETQ. This CDR3 spans 14 amino acids. After removal of 4 bases from V and 2 bases from J, the junction contained 5 bases not matched to a gene. The CDR3 DNA follows: TGCGCCAGCAGCCCGACAGGGGCCCCCTACGAGCAGTACTTC. Amino acid sequence: CASSPTGAPYEQYF.

The chain carries TRBV9 and TRBJ2-3; D is undetermined. Trimming took 3 bases from V and 1 from J, leaving 18 bases between them. Germline assignment: CDR1 SGDLS and CDR2 YYNGEE. The CDR3 covers 17 residues. CDR3: CASSATSRGLGTDTQYF. In nucleotides, the CDR3 is TGTGCCAGCAGCGCCACCTCTAGAGGCCTAGGCACAGATACGCAGTATTTT.

The rearrangement links TRBV12-3 or TRBV12-4 to TRBJ2-5, with D maybe TRBD2 (5 bases). CDR3 size: 13 residues. Trimming took 3 bases from V and 5 from J, leaving 10 bases between them. DNA for the CDR3: TGTGCCAGCAGTTTGAGGCGAGGGGAGACCCAGTACTTC. Translation: CASSLRRGETQYF.

The gene calls are TRBV5-8 and TRBJ2-1; D is uncertain. CDR3 length equals 15 residues. V was shortened by 6 bases and J by 0 bases, with 13 bases between the two germline ends. In germline, CDR1 is SGHTS, CDR2 YDEGEE. The CDR3 DNA sequence: TGTGCCAGCACCAGGTCCCGAAGCTCCTACAATGAGCAGTTCTTC. It is translated as CASTRSRSSYNEQFF.

The V gene is TRBV9, the J gene TRBJ1-6; 7 positions agree with TRBD1. Per germline, CDR1 SGDLS and CDR2 YYNGEE. J was trimmed by 5 bases and V by 4 bases; bases with no gene match: 6. The CDR3 runs 15 residues. CDR3 residues: CASSPGTVDNSPLHF. The CDR3 nucleotides are TGTGCCAGCAGCCCCGGGACAGTCGATAATTCACCCCTCCACTTT.

On this clone itself: Compared with germline, one end of the junction differs, possibly owing to a read error. The chain recombines TRBV2 with TRBJ2-7, with D perhaps TRBD1 (6 bases). The CDR3 is 12 amino acids. The germline V gene encodes CDR1 SNHLY and CDR2 FYNNEI. CDR3 DNA sequence: TGTGCCAGCAGTGAGGAAAGGGGACATACTGGCTTC. Translated: CASSEERGHTGF.

J is TRBJ2-7 and V is TRBV19; a possible D gene is TRBD2 (7 bases). The germline V and J ends were trimmed by 5 bases and 3 bases, with 14 bases remaining between them. The CDR3 spans 14 residues. The germline gives CDR1 LNHDA, CDR2 SQIVND (reference sequence). CDR3 residues: CASSAAGALYEQYF. The DNA of the CDR3 is TGTGCCAGTAGTGCGGCGGGGGCCCTCTACGAGCAGTACTTC.

This clone has at least ten counts. The chain recombines TRBV18 with TRBJ2-7; 8 nucleotides match TRBD1. Germline CDR1 KGHSH, CDR2 LQKENI. V gave up 3 bases and J gave up 7 bases; unmatched junction bases: 8. The CDR3 loop spans 14 amino acids. The CDR3 loop is CASSPGQGHREQYV. CDR3 DNA: TGTGCCAGCTCACCCGGACAGGGCCATCGGGAGCAGTACGTC.

The chain has TRBV30 and TRBJ1-6, with no clear D. V was shortened by 3 bases and J by 7 bases, with 13 bases between the two germline ends. The CDR3 totals 14 residues. The V gene's germline CDR1 is GTSNPN and CDR2 SVGIG (reference sequence). The CDR3 sequence is CAWRDWSPNSPLHF. As DNA, the CDR3 is TGTGCCTGGAGGGACTGGTCGCCCAATTCACCCCTCCACTTT.

The rearrangement joins TRBV2 to TRBJ1-1; 7 bases align to TRBD1. Germline V gene sequence: CDR1 SNHLY, CDR2 FYNNEI. J lost 7 bases, V lost 3 bases, and 11 bases had no gene match. The CDR3 contains 15 residues. The DNA of the CDR3 is TGTGCCAGCAGTGAGGTTGGAGGGGGCAGGGGTGAAGCTTTCTTT. The encoded protein is CASSEVGGGRGEAFF.

The chain has TRBV24-1 and TRBJ1-2; no reliable D call. Between the trimmed V and J ends, which lost 4 bases and 4 bases, there was a span of 6 bases. Germline V gene lookup returns CDR1 KGHDR and CDR2 SFDVKD. This CDR3 contains 12 residues. CDR3 DNA: TGTGCCACCAGTGACCCCGGCTATGGCTACACCTTC. Amino acids: CATSDPGYGYTF.

V usage is TRBV7-3 and J usage is TRBJ1-2, with D maybe TRBD1 (6 bases). The CDR3 sequence is 15 residues long. Germline loops: CDR1 SGHTA, CDR2 FQGTGA. V lost 5 bases and J 7 bases, leaving 20 bases between the germline ends. CDR3 in amino acids: CASSANRATRFGYTF. The CDR3, as DNA: TGTGCCAGCAGCGCGAACAGGGCCACGCGGTTTGGCTACACCTTC.

This chain uses TRBV4-1 with TRBJ1-1; a possible D gene is TRBD1 (5 bases). Germline values: CDR1 MGHRA, CDR2 YSYEKL. The CDR3 contains 13 residues. V was shortened by 0 bases and J by 8 bases, with 10 bases between the two germline ends. This CDR3 is CASSQDRTSEAFF. The CDR3 coding sequence is TGCGCCAGCAGCCAAGATCGGACATCAGAAGCTTTCTTT.

Only a few counts were recorded for this clone. At the DNA level, this CDR3 is encoded by other sequences in the same sample as well. V and J are TRBV9 and TRBJ1-3; no definite D call. Trimming removed 3 bases at V and 1 base at J, with 8 bases between. The CDR3 has 14 amino acids. The germline CDR1 and CDR2 sequences are SGDLS and YYNGEE. CDR3 protein: CASSGGLSGNTIYF. In DNA form, the CDR3 reads TGTGCCAGCAGCGGAGGGCTTTCTGGAAACACCATATATTTT.

The V call is TRBV9, the J call TRBJ2-2; 8 bases are a match to TRBD1. Germline CDR1 and CDR2: SGDLS and YYNGEE. There are 15 residues in the CDR3. V was pared by 4 bases and J by 5 bases, with 7 bases of the junction left unmatched. CDR3 coding DNA: TGTGCCAGCAGCCCGCGGACAGGGCTTACCGGGGAGCTGTTTTTT. Amino acids: CASSPRTGLTGELFF.

The rearrangement joins TRBV6-6 to TRBJ2-5; D not certain. V was cut by 6 bases and J by 4 bases, with 6 bases left in between. Germline CDR1 and CDR2: MNHNY and SVGAGI (reference sequence). The CDR3 spans 11 residues. As DNA, the CDR3 is TGTGCCAGCAGCCGCGGAGAGACCCAGTACTTC. This gives the protein CASSRGETQYF.

The CDR3 here is CASSPVSRGRYGYTF. The CDR3 DNA is TGTGCCAGCAGCCCGGTTAGCAGGGGAAGATATGGCTACACCTTC. The gene calls are TRBV7-9 and TRBJ1-2; D is possibly TRBD1 (6 bases). CDR1 and CDR2 (germline): SEHNR, FQNEAQ (reference sequence). V gave up 5 bases and J gave up 5 bases, with 18 bases separating them. The CDR3 length is 15 residues. The variable domain in full, completed from reference TRBV7-9 and TRBJ1-2, reads DTGVSQNPRHKITKRGQNVTFRCDPISEHNRLYWYRQTLGQGPEFLTYFQNEAQLEKSRLLSDRFSAERPKGSFSTLEIQRTEQGDSAMYLCASSPVSRGRYGYTFGSGTRLTVV.

This clone was seen a single time. This chain links TRBV3-1 (or the pseudogene TRBV3-2) with TRBJ2-3; D might be TRBD1 (5 bases). Trimming cost V 1 base and J 4 bases, with 15 bases left between them. Germline V CDR1 and CDR2: LGHDT, YNNKEL (reference sequence). The length of the CDR3 is 16 residues. CDR3 coding DNA: TGTGCCAGCAGCCAAGGTAGTCCAGGGTGGGCAGATACGCAGTATTTT. Amino acid sequence: CASSQGSPGWADTQYF.